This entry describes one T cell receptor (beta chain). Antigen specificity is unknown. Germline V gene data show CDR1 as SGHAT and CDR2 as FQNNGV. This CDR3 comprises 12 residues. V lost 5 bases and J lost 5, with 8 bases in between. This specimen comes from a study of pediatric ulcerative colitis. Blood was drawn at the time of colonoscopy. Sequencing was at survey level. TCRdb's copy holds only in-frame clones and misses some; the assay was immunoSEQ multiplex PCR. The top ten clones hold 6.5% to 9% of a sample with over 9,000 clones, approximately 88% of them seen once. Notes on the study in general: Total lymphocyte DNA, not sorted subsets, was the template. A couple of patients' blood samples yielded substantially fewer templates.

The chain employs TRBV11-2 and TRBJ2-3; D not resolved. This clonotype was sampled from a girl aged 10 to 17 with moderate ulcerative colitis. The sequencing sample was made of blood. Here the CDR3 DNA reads TGTGCCAGCAGCGCGATGGGAGATACGCAGTATTTT. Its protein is CASSAMGDTQYF.